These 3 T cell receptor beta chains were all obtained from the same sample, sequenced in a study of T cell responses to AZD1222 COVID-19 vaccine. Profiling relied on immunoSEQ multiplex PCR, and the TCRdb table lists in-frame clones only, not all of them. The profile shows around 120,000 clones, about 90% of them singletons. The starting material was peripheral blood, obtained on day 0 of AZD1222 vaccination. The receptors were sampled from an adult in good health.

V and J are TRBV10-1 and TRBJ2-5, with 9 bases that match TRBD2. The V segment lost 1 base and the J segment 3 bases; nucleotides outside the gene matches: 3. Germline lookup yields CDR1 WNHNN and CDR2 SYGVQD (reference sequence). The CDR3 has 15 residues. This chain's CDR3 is CASSECSGSEETQYF. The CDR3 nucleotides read TGCGCCAGCAGTGAGTGTAGCGGGAGTGAAGAGACCCAGTACTTC.

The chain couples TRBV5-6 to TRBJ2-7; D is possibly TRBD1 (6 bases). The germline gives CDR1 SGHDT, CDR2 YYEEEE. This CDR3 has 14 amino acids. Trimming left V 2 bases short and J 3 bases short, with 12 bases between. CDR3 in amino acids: CASSFSTGLYEQYF. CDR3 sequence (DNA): TGTGCCAGCAGCTTTTCGACAGGACTCTACGAGCAGTACTTC.

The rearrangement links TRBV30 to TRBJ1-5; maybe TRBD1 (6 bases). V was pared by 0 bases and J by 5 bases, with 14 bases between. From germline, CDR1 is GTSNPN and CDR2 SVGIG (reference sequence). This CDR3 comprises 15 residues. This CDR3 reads CAWSVLGRGDQPQHF. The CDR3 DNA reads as TGTGCCTGGAGTGTACTTGGCAGGGGCGATCAGCCCCAGCATTTT.